Ten or more counts support the clone carrying this T cell receptor (beta chain). Antigen specificity is unknown. The sample comes from a study of CD8 T cells in ankylosing spondylitis. Overall study results and limits: Matched ankylosing spondylitis synovial fluid reportedly showed significant enrichment of disease-linked clones. Within ankylosing spondylitis blood, a TCR beta motif made up of roughly eight highly homologous variants appeared to be characteristic.

TCRdb reprocessed the 5' RACE reads with MiXCR, giving one entry per CDR3 protein. Of 220,000 or so distinct CDR3 sequences listed, approximately 10% are singletons. This TCR derives from a male donor with ankylosing spondylitis or in good health (not recorded which). The specimen was blood, either unsorted or a sorted T cell fraction (not recorded which).

In DNA form, the CDR3 reads TGCAGCGTTGTAGGTGGGGGCCTACCTAACACAGATACGCAGTATTTT. Amino acid sequence: CSVVGGGLPNTDTQYF. The rearrangement uses TRBV29-1 and TRBJ2-3, with D possibly being TRBD1 (6 bases). This CDR3 region has 16 residues. Germline CDR1 is SQVTM and CDR2 is ANQGSEA. Trimming removed 4 bases at V and 2 bases at J, with 19 bases between.